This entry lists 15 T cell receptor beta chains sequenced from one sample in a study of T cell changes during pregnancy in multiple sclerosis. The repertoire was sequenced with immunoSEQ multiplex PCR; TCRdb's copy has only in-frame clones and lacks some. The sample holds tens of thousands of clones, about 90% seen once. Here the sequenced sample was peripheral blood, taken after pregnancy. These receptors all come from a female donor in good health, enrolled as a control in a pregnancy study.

The CDR3 bases are TGTGCCAGCTCACCTCTCGGGACAGGGGAGACCGGGGAGCTGTTTTTT. Protein sequence: CASSPLGTGETGELFF. V is TRBV18 and J is TRBJ2-2; 10 bases fit TRBD1. V lost 3 bases and J lost 5; bases outside the gene matches: 6. The CDR3 covers 16 residues. Germline V gene lookup returns CDR1 KGHSH and CDR2 LQKENI.

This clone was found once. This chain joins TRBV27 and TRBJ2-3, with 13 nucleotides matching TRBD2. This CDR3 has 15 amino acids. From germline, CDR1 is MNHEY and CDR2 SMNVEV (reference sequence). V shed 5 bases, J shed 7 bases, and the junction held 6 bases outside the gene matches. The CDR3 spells CASSQTSGGAYTQYF. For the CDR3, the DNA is TGTGCCAGCAGTCAAACTAGCGGGGGGGCCTATACGCAGTATTTT.

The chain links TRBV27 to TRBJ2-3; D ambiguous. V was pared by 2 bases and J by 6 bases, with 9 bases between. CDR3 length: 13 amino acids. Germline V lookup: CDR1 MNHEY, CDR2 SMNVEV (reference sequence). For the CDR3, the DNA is TGTGCCAGCAGTTTAATCGGGTGGGATACGCAGTATTTT. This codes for CASSLIGWDTQYF.

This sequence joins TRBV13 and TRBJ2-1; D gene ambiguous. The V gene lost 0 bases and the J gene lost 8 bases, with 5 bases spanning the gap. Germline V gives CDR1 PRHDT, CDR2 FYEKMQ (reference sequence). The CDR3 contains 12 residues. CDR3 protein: CASSLGGDEQFF. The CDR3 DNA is TGTGCCAGCAGCTTAGGGGGCGATGAGCAGTTCTTC.

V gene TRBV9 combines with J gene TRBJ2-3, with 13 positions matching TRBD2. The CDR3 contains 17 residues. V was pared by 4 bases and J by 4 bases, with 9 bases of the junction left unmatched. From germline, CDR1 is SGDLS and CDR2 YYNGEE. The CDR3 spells CASSRTTSGRAADTQYF. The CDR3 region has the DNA TGTGCCAGCAGCCGCACTACTAGCGGGAGGGCCGCAGATACGCAGTATTTT.

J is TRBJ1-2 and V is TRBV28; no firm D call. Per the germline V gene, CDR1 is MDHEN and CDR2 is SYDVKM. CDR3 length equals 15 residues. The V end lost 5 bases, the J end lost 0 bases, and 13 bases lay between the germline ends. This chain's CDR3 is CASSPSGKTNYGYTF. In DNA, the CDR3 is TGTGCCAGCAGTCCCTCCGGTAAAACTAACTATGGCTACACCTTC.

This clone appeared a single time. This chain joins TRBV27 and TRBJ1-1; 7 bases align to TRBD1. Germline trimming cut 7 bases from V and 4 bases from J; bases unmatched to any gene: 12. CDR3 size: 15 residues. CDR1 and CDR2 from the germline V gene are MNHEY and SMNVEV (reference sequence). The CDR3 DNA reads TGTGCCAGCAAGGGGGCAGGGTGGACGAGCACTGAAGCTTTCTTT. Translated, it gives CASKGAGWTSTEAFF.

CDR3 nucleotides: TGTGCCACCAGCAGAGATAGGACAGAGTACGAGCAGTACTTC. Its protein product is CATSRDRTEYEQYF. The gene calls are TRBV15 and TRBJ2-7; D might be TRBD1 (6 bases). This CDR3 has 14 residues. CDR1 and CDR2 (germline): LNHNV, YYDKDF (reference sequence). V lost 0 bases to trimming and J lost 4 bases, with 10 bases between them.

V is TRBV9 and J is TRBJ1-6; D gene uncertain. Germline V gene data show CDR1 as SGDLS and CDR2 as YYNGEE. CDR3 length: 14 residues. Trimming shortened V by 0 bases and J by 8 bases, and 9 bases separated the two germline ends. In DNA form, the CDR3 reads TGTGCCAGCAGCGTAGAACAGATTGATTCACCCCTCCACTTT. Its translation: CASSVEQIDSPLHF.

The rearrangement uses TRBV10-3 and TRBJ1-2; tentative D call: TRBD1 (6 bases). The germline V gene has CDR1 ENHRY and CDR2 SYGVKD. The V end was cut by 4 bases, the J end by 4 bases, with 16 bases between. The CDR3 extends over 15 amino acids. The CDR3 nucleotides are TGTGCCATCAGTGCCGGACAGATGAGGGGCTATGGCTACACCTTC. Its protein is CAISAGQMRGYGYTF.

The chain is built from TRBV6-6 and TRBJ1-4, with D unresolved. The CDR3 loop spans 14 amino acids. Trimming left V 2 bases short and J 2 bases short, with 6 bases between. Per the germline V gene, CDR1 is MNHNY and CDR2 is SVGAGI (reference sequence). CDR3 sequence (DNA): TGTGCCAGCAGTTACCCCGGGACTAATGAAAAACTGTTTTTT. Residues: CASSYPGTNEKLFF.

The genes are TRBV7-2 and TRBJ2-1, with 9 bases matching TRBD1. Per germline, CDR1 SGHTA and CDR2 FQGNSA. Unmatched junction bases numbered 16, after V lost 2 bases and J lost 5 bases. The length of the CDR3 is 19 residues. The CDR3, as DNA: TGTGCCAGCAGCTTAAGGTTTACAGGGGGCGTTTCGACTCACAATGAGCAGTTCTTC. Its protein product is CASSLRFTGGVSTHNEQFF.

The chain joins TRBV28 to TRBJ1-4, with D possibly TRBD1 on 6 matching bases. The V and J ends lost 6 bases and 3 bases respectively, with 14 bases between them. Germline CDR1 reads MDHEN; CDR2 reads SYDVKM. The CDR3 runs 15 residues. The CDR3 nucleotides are TGTGCCAGCAGCGCTCCGGGACAATCTAATGAAAAACTGTTTTTT. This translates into CASSAPGQSNEKLFF.

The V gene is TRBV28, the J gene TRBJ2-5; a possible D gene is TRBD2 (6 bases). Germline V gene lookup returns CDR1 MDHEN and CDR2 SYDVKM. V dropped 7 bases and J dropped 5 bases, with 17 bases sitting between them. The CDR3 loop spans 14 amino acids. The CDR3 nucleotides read TGTGCCAGCACCCAAGGGAGGAGGGTGGAGACCCAGTACTTC. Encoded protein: CASTQGRRVETQYF.

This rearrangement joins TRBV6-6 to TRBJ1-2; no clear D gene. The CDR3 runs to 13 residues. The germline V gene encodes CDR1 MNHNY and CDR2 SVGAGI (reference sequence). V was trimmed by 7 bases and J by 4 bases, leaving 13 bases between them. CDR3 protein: CASTDTTGYGYTF. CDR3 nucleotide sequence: TGTGCCAGCACCGATACGACGGGCTATGGCTACACCTTC.